This TCR beta chain emerged from a study of T cells in Graves' hyperthyroidism and ophthalmopathy. Study results and caveats: Stable hyperthyroidism was separated from ophthalmopathy by a model based on 13 V-J features. Among thyroid clonotypes expanded above 0.001, most also appeared in blood.

RNA transcripts provided the source from which TCR beta CDR3 regions were amplified. During a first-round RT-PCR of the TCR CDR3, the HTBI primer set was used. One entry per CDR3 protein, called by TCRdb with MiXCR from the multiplex PCR reads. The sample contains 690,000 or so distinct CDR3 sequences, about 17% of which appear only once. The blood was taken when hyperthyroidism was first diagnosed, before any ophthalmopathy symptoms showed up. Extraction of PBMCs used around 9.6 ml of fresh peripheral blood. The CDR3 length is 13 residues. The V gene lost 1 base and the J gene lost 2 bases, with 9 bases spanning the gap. CDR1 DFQATT and CDR2 SNEGSKA come from the germline V gene (reference sequence). Worth noting for this clonotype: Its target is not known.

The TCR was taken from a woman aged 45-59 years with Graves' hyperthyroidism that later progressed to Graves' ophthalmopathy. Sequenced sample: blood. The chain has TRBV20-1 and TRBJ2-7, with D maybe TRBD1 (6 bases). CDR3 sequence: CSARGTAAYEQYF. The CDR3 DNA sequence: TGCAGTGCTAGAGGGACAGCCGCCTACGAGCAGTACTTC.